This T cell receptor (beta chain) was retrieved from a study of spatial heterogeneity in lung cancer. Via MiXCR, TCRdb re-called the 5' RACE reads, giving one row per CDR3 protein. The sample lists about 6,000 distinct CDR3 sequences; less than 15% were seen once. Time point noted: sample taken at primary tumor resection. Relative to its sample, this clonotype is medium-sized (0.01 to 0.1%). The target antigen is unknown. This beta chain slipped into a library made for alpha chains as a stray read, so its size is not meaningful. Study-level results: Counts of expanded intratumoral alpha and beta TCRs tracked tumor mutation counts.

CDR3 length equals 17 residues. V shed 5 bases, J shed 9 bases, and the junction held 18 bases outside the gene matches. Germline V gene sequence: CDR1 DFQATT, CDR2 SNEGSKA (reference sequence). The sequence came from a male donor with early-stage non-small cell lung cancer. V and J are TRBV20-1 and TRBJ2-1, with 11 bases lining up with TRBD2. This specimen consisted of lung tumor tissue, obtained at surgery. The CDR3 loop reads CSAPVAGGPRGPGEQFF. Here the CDR3 DNA reads TGCAGTGCTCCAGTAGCGGGGGGGCCCCGCGGCCCGGGTGAGCAGTTCTTC.